Listed below are T cell receptor beta chains from one sample, sequenced in a study of immune heterogeneity within non-small cell lung tumors. TCRdb called the multiplex PCR reads again in MiXCR, with one record for every CDR3 protein. The table includes 9,500 to 11,000 distinct CDR3 sequences, 15% to 20% detected once. The sample taken for sequencing was lung tumor tissue. These receptors were obtained from a man aged 60 to 69 with non-small cell lung cancer. CDR3s leave out the opening cysteine and the closing phenylalanine or tryptophan.

j_call v_call cdr3_aa
TRBJ2-3 TRBV6-1 ASSDGTSGGDTQY
TRBJ1-5 TRBV7-8 ASSLARVDQPQH
TRBJ1-5 TRBV19 ASSIDQWSTGNQPQH
TRBJ2-5 TRBV5-1 ASSPDRWQETQY
TRBJ2-1 TRBV19 ASSIRGSYNEQF
TRBJ1-5 TRBV20-1 SARAGITGNQPQH
TRBJ1-6 TRBV9 ASSVSGLPNSPLH
TRBJ2-7 TRBV28 ASSSLGTSGTYEQY
TRBJ2-7 TRBV7-8 ASSLARLAGTYEQY
TRBJ2-3 TRBV20-1 SAMASGVHSTDTQY
TRBJ2-7 TRBV10-3 AISESGLAGDYEQY
TRBJ1-1 TRBV5-1 ASSLDRTGYTEAF
TRBJ2-3 TRBV24-1 ATSDFQGTDTQY
TRBJ1-5 TRBV30 AWSGRIGSNQPQH
TRBJ1-1 TRBV11-3 ASSLGQGAEAF